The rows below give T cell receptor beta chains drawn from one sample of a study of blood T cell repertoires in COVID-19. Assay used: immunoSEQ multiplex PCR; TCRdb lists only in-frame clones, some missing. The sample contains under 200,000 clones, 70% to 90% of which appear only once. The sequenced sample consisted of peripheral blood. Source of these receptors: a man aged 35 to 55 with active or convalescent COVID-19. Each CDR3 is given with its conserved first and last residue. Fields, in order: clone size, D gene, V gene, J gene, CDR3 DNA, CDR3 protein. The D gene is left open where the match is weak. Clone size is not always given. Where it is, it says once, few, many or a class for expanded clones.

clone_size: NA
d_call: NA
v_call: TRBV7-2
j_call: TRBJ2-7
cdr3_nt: TGTGCCAGCAGCTTCGTAGCGGACACCTACGAGCAGTACTTC
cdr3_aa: CASSFVADTYEQYF

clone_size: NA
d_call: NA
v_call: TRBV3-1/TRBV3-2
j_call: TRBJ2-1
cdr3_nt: TGTGCCAGCAGCCAAGATATTCCGGGAGCACCCTGGGGGCAGTTCTTC
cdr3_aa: CASSQDIPGAPWGQFF

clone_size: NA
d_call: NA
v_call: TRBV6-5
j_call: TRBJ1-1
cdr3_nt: TGTGCCAGCAGGCCAGTCGGGGCGGGAACTGAAGCTTTCTTT
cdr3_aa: CASRPVGAGTEAFF

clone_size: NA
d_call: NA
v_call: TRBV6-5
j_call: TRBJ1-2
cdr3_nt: TGTGCCACCAGAGTAGCGACGGTCAACTATGGCTACACCTTC
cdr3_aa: CATRVATVNYGYTF

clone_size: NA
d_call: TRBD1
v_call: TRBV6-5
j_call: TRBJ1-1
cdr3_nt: TGTGCCACGAGACAGGGGGCTGAAGCTTTCTTT
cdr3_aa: CATRQGAEAFF

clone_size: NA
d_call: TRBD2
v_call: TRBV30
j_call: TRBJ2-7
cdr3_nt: TGTGCCTGGAGTGGGCTAGCGGTGCGCTCCTACGAGCAGTACTTC
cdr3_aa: CAWSGLAVRSYEQYF

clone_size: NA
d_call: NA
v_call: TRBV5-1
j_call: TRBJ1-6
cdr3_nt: TGCGCCAGCAGCTTGGGTTCTGCCAGGGGATCACCCCTCCACTTT
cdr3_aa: CASSLGSARGSPLHF

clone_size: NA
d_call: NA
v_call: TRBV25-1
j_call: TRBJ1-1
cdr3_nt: TGTGCCAGCAGTGAATCAGGGGCTTCCACTGAAGCTTTCTTT
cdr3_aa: CASSESGASTEAFF

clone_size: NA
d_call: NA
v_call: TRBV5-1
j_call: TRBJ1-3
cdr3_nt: TGCGCCAGCAGCTTGGGGCCGAGCGGTGGAAACACCATATATTTT
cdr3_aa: CASSLGPSGGNTIYF

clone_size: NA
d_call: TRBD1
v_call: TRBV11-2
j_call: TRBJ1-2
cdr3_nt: TGTGCCAGCAGCCCCGACGGACAGGGCTATGGCTACACCTTC
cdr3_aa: CASSPDGQGYGYTF

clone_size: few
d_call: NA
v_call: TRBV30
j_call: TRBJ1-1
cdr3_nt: TGTGCCTGGATCCTTGAGGGATATGCTGAAGCTTTCTTT
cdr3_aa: CAWILEGYAEAFF

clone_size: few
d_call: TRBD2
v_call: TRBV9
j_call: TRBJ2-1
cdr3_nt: TGTGCCAGCAGCGTAGGGCTAGCGGGGAAGTTTTACAATGAGCAGTTCTTC
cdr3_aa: CASSVGLAGKFYNEQFF

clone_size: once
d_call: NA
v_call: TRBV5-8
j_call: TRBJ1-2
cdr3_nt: TGTGCCAGCAGCTTTACTCCCTCCGCGTCCTATGGCTACACCTTC
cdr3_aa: CASSFTPSASYGYTF

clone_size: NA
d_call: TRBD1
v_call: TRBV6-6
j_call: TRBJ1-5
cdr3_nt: TGTGCCAGCAGTTCCCAGGGGGCAGATCAGCCCCAGCATTTT
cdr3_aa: CASSSQGADQPQHF

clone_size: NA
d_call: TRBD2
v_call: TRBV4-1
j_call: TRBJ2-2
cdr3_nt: TGCGCCAGCAGCCACAGGGGGACTAGCGGGAACACCGGGGAGCTGTTTTTT
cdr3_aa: CASSHRGTSGNTGELFF

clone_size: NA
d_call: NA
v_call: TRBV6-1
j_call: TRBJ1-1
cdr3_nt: TGTGCCAGCAGTGAAGTTCAGGGGAACACTGAAGCTTTCTTT
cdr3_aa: CASSEVQGNTEAFF

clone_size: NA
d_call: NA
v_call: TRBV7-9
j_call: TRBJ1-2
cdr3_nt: TGTGCCAGCAGCTCAGGGGAGTTCCCGAACTATGGCTACACCTTC
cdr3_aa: CASSSGEFPNYGYTF

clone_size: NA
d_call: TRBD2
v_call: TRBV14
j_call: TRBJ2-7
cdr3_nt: TGTGCCAGCAGCCAAGTTCGACTAGCGGGGGCCTACGAGCAGTACTTC
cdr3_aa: CASSQVRLAGAYEQYF

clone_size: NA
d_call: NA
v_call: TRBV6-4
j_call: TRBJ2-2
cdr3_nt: TGTGCCAGCAGCCTGGACAGCTTGACCGGGGAGCTGTTTTTT
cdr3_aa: CASSLDSLTGELFF

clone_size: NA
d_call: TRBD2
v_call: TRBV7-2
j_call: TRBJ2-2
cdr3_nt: TGTGCCAGCAGCTTAGGAGCGGGGGTGGGCGGGGAGCTGTTTTTT
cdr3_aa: CASSLGAGVGGELFF

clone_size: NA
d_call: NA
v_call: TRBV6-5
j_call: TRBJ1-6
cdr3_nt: TGTGCCAGCAGTCCCTGGGGGGATTCACCCCTCCACTTT
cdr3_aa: CASSPWGDSPLHF

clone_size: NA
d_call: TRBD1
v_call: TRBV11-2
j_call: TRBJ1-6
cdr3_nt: TGTGCCAGCAGCCGCGGACAGGGGGCTTGGAATTCACCCCTCCACTTT
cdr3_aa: CASSRGQGAWNSPLHF

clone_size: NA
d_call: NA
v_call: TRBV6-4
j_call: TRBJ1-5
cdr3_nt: TGTGCCAGCAGTCGGAAGGCGGGCAATCAGCCCCAGCATTTT
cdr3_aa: CASSRKAGNQPQHF